These T cell receptor beta chains were read from a single sample in a study of beta chain features in type 1 diabetes. Only in-frame clones appear in the TCRdb table, and some are missing; sequencing was by immunoSEQ multiplex PCR. This table holds around 600,000 clones, 9.5% to 15% found once. The specimen was naive CD4+ T cells from blood. Receptor source: a man aged 25-45 years with type 1 diabetes. The conserved cysteine and the conserved F or W are not part of the CDR3 here. The order of the fields is CDR3 protein, V gene, clone size, J gene. Clone size appears in some rows only: once, few, many, or a class for an expanded clone.

ASSVAIGRGHGNEQF | TRBV9 | NA | TRBJ2-1
ASSQGEGANEQF | TRBV4-2 | few | TRBJ2-1
ASSASVTYGNTIY | TRBV7-9 | NA | TRBJ1-3
AIGGSADTQY | TRBV10-3 | few | TRBJ2-3
ASSWGTSSYNEQF | TRBV5-1 | few | TRBJ2-1
ASKLKVLSSYNEQF | TRBV7-2 | NA | TRBJ2-1
SVTSSGTGPF | TRBV29-1 | few | TRBJ2-1
AGTGGIDEQY | TRBV7-7 | few | TRBJ2-7
SVVQDSYNEQF | TRBV29-1 | NA | TRBJ2-1
ALSTQAFYNSPLH | TRBV30 | few | TRBJ1-6
ASGPRPRD | TRBV28 | NA | TRBJ1-5
ASSLLNTGELF | TRBV11-2 | NA | TRBJ2-2
ASSATVRGSGANVLT | TRBV4-3 | NA | TRBJ2-6
ASTQGNTIY | TRBV7-6 | NA | TRBJ1-3
ASSTLRTGEGYT | TRBV19 | few | TRBJ1-2
ASSAGQGGTDTQY | TRBV9 | NA | TRBJ2-3
ASSQEGPGAASYGYT | TRBV4-1 | NA | TRBJ1-2
ASRYRGDYGYT | TRBV27 | NA | TRBJ1-2
ASSHVGETQY | TRBV14 | few | TRBJ2-5
ASSARDRRGYT | TRBV6-1 | NA | TRBJ1-2
AWSSGGETQY | TRBV30 | NA | TRBJ2-5
ASSESSGADTQY | TRBV25-1 | NA | TRBJ2-3